Below are 9 T cell receptor beta chains sequenced from a single sample in a study of blood T cell repertoires in COVID-19. Assay used: immunoSEQ multiplex PCR; TCRdb lists only in-frame clones, some missing. The repertoire includes some 160,000 clones, approximately 90% of them detected once, and roughly 5.3% sits in the top ten. The sequencing sample was made of peripheral blood. Every receptor here comes from a young man with COVID-19, enrolled during active disease.

The chain employs TRBV7-9 and TRBJ1-5, with D unresolved. The CDR3 is made up of 13 amino acids. Trimming took 2 bases from V and 5 from J, leaving 7 bases between them. Germline CDR1 and CDR2: SEHNR and FQNEAQ (reference sequence). The CDR3 DNA follows: TGTGCCAGCAGCTTATACGGAGATCAGCCCCAGCATTTT. This sequence encodes CASSLYGDQPQHF.

The V gene is TRBV9, the J gene TRBJ2-7; the D gene is possibly TRBD2 (5 bases). V dropped 4 bases and J dropped 0 bases, with 11 bases sitting between them. The CDR3 spans 14 residues. Germline CDR1 SGDLS, CDR2 YYNGEE. DNA for the CDR3: TGTGCCAGCAGCCTAACGGGGAGCTCCTACGAGCAGTACTTC. Translation: CASSLTGSSYEQYF.

CDR3 coding DNA: TGTGCCAGCAGCTTAAGCGGGAGGGATACGCAGTATTTT. As protein: CASSLSGRDTQYF. The chain recombines TRBV7-3 with TRBJ2-3, with TRBD2 matching over 8 bases. The CDR3 is 13 residues long. The germline V gene has CDR1 SGHTA and CDR2 FQGTGA. Unmatched junction bases numbered 0, after V lost 1 base and J lost 6 bases. Looking up the rest from reference TRBV7-3 and TRBJ2-3 gives the full variable domain: GAGVSQTPSNKVTEKGKYVELRCDPISGHTALYWYRQSLGQGPEFLIYFQGTGAADDSGLPNDRFFAVRPEGSVSTLKIQRTERGDSAVYLCASSLSGRDTQYFGPGTRLTVL.

Of note for this clone: A read error may produce the germline difference seen at one junction end. The chain combines TRBV7-7 with TRBJ1-3; D not resolved. Germline values: CDR1 SSHAT, CDR2 FNYEAQ (reference sequence). The CDR3 is 19 amino acids. The CDR3 DNA reads as TGTGCTAGCAGTCACCCGGTGGGGAGGAAGAAAACCTCTGGAAACACCATATATTTT. Protein: CASSHPVGRKKTSGNTIYF.

The chain combines TRBV3-1 (or the pseudogene TRBV3-2) with TRBJ2-1; D perhaps matches TRBD2 (5 bases). The CDR3 covers 14 residues. CDR1 and CDR2 from the germline V gene are LGHDT and YNNKEL (reference sequence). With 1 base removed from V and 9 bases from J, the gap between germline ends came to 13 bases. CDR3 coding DNA: TGTGCCAGCAGCCAAGGGACTCCCCGTGGTGAGCAGTTCTTC. Translating it yields CASSQGTPRGEQFF.

The CDR3 sequence is CASSLGGRGQYF. Here the CDR3 DNA reads TGTGCCAGCAGTTTAGGAGGGAGAGGGCAGTACTTC. The V gene is TRBV28, the J gene TRBJ2-7, with D perhaps TRBD2 (6 bases). The V end lost 2 bases, the J end lost 9 bases, and 11 bases lay between the germline ends. There are 12 residues in the CDR3. Germline CDR1 and CDR2: MDHEN and SYDVKM.

The chain carries TRBV24-1 and TRBJ2-2; 7 bases map to TRBD1. This CDR3 spans 15 amino acids. Unmatched junction bases numbered 6, after V lost 5 bases and J lost 4 bases. Germline loops: CDR1 KGHDR, CDR2 SFDVKD. The CDR3 region has the DNA TGTGCCACCAGTGCTCTGGGACAGCCCACCGGGGAGCTGTTTTTT. Translating it yields CATSALGQPTGELFF.

In DNA form, the CDR3 reads TGTGCCAGCAGCGGCCGGAAAGTGCGGGGGGCTTACGAGCAGTACTTC. Translated, it gives CASSGRKVRGAYEQYF. The chain combines TRBV7-9 with TRBJ2-7; 8 positions agree with TRBD2. Germline V CDR1 and CDR2: SEHNR, FQNEAQ (reference sequence). There are 16 residues in the CDR3. V lost 5 bases to trimming and J lost 4 bases; unmatched junction nucleotides: 13.

The chain employs TRBV29-1 and TRBJ2-7, with D possibly being TRBD2 (6 bases). The CDR3 runs 14 residues. Looked up from germline, CDR1 is SQVTM and CDR2 is ANQGSEA. The V end was cut by 8 bases, the J end by 2 bases, with 19 bases between. CDR3 amino acids: CSTRKGRLAYEQYF. The CDR3 region has the DNA TGCAGCACCAGGAAGGGTCGACTAGCCTACGAGCAGTACTTC.